The 20 T cell receptor beta chains below all came from one sample that was sequenced in a study of CD8+CD57+ T cells in acquired aplastic anemia. Patients selected for sequencing had displayed CD8+CD57+ cell expansion by flow cytometry. Genomic DNA constituted the template upon which TCR beta VDJ and CDR3 profiling was performed. TCRdb redid the calling of the reads with MiXCR, one entry per CDR3 protein. The table includes about 120,000 distinct CDR3 sequences, under 60% detected once. The sequencing input was sorted CD4+, CD8+, or CD8+CD57+ T cells (not recorded which) from PBMCs. The receptors shown here come from a human donor with aplastic anemia.

The chain links TRBV6-1 to TRBJ1-1; 7 bases are shared with TRBD1. Germline lookup yields CDR1 MNHNS and CDR2 SASEGT. V was pared by 6 bases and J by 14 bases, with 9 bases of the junction left unmatched. CDR3 length equals 11 residues. The CDR3 DNA sequence: TGTGCCAGCAGAGTGACAGGGCTAGACTTCTTT. Its translation: CASRVTGLDFF.

The rearrangement uses TRBV12-3 or TRBV12-4 and TRBJ2-7; 8 positions match TRBD1. CDR3 length: 16 residues. V was pared by 3 bases and J by 2 bases, with 9 bases of the junction left unmatched. This CDR3 reads CASSFPGQAKPYEQYF. The CDR3 DNA reads as TGTGCCAGCAGTTTTCCGGGACAGGCCAAGCCCTACGAGCAGTACTTC.

V gene TRBV15 combines with J gene TRBJ2-7; possibly TRBD1 or TRBD2 for D (5 bases each). The CDR3 has 15 residues. V was pared by 1 base and J by 1 base, with 11 bases between. Germline V gene sequence: CDR1 LNHNV, CDR2 YYDKDF (reference sequence). The CDR3 coding sequence is TGTGCCACCAGCAGAGCTCGGGACCGATCCTACGAGCAGTACTTC. This encodes CATSRARDRSYEQYF.

The V call is TRBV24-1, the J call TRBJ2-3; 8 positions match TRBD1. CDR1 is KGHDR, CDR2 SFDVKD, per germline. The V and J ends lost 4 bases and 7 bases, in that order; junction bases with no gene match: 9. The CDR3 consists of 15 residues. In nucleotides, the CDR3 is TGTGCCACCAGTGACATGACAGGGGTGGGAAATACGCAGTATTTT. Its translation is CATSDMTGVGNTQYF.

J is TRBJ2-1 and V is TRBV7-6; no reliable D call. The CDR3 loop spans 13 amino acids. Per germline, CDR1 SGHVS and CDR2 FNYEAQ. Trimming shortened V by 0 bases and J by 7 bases, and 7 bases separated the two germline ends. CDR3 region: CASSLAGVNEQFF. The CDR3 DNA follows: TGTGCCAGCAGCTTAGCTGGGGTAAATGAGCAGTTCTTC.

The chain is built from TRBV7-9 and TRBJ2-7, with D perhaps TRBD1 or TRBD2 (5 bases each). The CDR3 loop spans 14 amino acids. The germline gives CDR1 SEHNR, CDR2 FQNEAQ (reference sequence). Trimming shortened V by 3 bases and J by 5 bases, and 14 bases separated the two germline ends. The CDR3 sequence: CASSFVGEKDEQYF. Here the CDR3 DNA reads TGTGCCAGCAGCTTTGTGGGGGAGAAGGACGAGCAGTACTTC. The complete variable domain, with remaining parts taken from reference TRBV7-9 and TRBJ2-7, reads DTGVSQNPRHKITKRGQNVTFRCDPISEHNRLYWYRQTLGQGPEFLTYFQNEAQLEKSRLLSDRFSAERPKGSFSTLEIQRTEQGDSAMYLCASSFVGEKDEQYFGPGTRLTVT.

The chain has TRBV10-3 and TRBJ1-1; D possibly corresponds to TRBD1 (5 bases). V was trimmed by 6 bases and J by 0 bases, leaving 11 bases between them. Germline V gene data show CDR1 as ENHRY and CDR2 as SYGVKD. This CDR3 has 14 amino acids. The CDR3 region is CAIRIQGMNTEAFF. Here the CDR3 DNA reads TGTGCCATCAGGATCCAGGGTATGAACACTGAAGCTTTCTTT.

This chain connects TRBV20-1 to TRBJ2-1, with D possibly called TRBD1 or TRBD2 (5 bases each). Germline CDR1 DFQATT, CDR2 SNEGSKA (reference sequence). V shed 5 bases and J shed 0 bases, with 11 bases lying between them. CDR3 length: 14 residues. The chain's CDR3 is CSAWDGTSYNEQFF. The CDR3 region has the DNA TGCAGTGCTTGGGACGGAACCTCCTACAATGAGCAGTTCTTC.

This clonotype occurred a few times. The rearrangement joins TRBV24-1 to TRBJ1-5; D might be TRBD1 (6 bases). Germline CDR1 reads KGHDR; CDR2 reads SFDVKD. CDR3 length: 14 amino acids. This chain's CDR3 is CDTPGPGVNQPQHF. The CDR3, as DNA: TGTGACACTCCCGGCCCAGGGGTTAATCAGCCCCAGCATTTT.

On this clonotype: Possible read error: a much larger clone is one base away. The gene calls are TRBV12-3 or TRBV12-4 and TRBJ1-1; no clear D gene. V was shortened by 1 base and J by 3 bases, with 12 bases between the two germline ends. This CDR3 is 15 amino acids long. The CDR3 region is CASSLGPGRDTEAFF. The DNA of the CDR3 is TGTGCCAGCAGTTTAGGACCGGGTAGGGACACTGAAGCTTTCTTT.

In this sample, this clonotype turned up a few times. The chain combines TRBV24-1 with TRBJ2-1; D is unclear. The CDR3 sequence is 15 residues long. Germline CDR1 reads KGHDR; CDR2 reads SFDVKD. Trimming pared 4 bases from V and 3 bases from J, leaving 12 bases between. CDR3 residues: CATSESRSVYNEQFF. CDR3 DNA: TGTGCCACCAGTGAGTCTAGATCGGTCTACAATGAGCAGTTCTTC.

This sequence joins TRBV2 and TRBJ2-1, with a weak D call TRBD2 (5 bases). With 0 bases removed from V and 4 bases from J, the gap between germline ends came to 13 bases. The CDR3 spans 16 residues. Germline assignment: CDR1 SNHLY and CDR2 FYNNEI. This chain's CDR3 is CASSEALVGVYNEQFF. CDR3 nucleotide sequence: TGTGCCAGCAGTGAAGCTCTAGTGGGAGTGTACAATGAGCAGTTCTTC.

This clonotype was counted ten times or more. This chain joins TRBV12-3 or TRBV12-4 and TRBJ2-1; 9 bases line up with TRBD1. This CDR3 has 12 amino acids. V was pared by 9 bases and J by 7 bases, with 4 bases of the junction left unmatched. This CDR3 is CARQGARNEQFF. The CDR3 coding sequence is TGTGCCAGACAGGGGGCGCGGAATGAGCAGTTCTTC.

This clonotype was seen many times. This chain connects TRBV10-3 to TRBJ2-7; TRBD2 matches at 13 bases. This CDR3 is built from 17 residues. Germline V gives CDR1 ENHRY, CDR2 SYGVKD. The junction had 9 bases not matched to a gene; V was cut back by 3 bases and J by 4 bases. The CDR3 reads CAISDTSGRASGYEQYF. The CDR3 coding sequence is TGTGCCATCAGTGATACTAGCGGGAGGGCCTCGGGATACGAGCAGTACTTC.

The chain joins TRBV24-1 to TRBJ2-1; D unclear. The CDR3 runs 15 residues. Germline-derived CDR1 and CDR2 are KGHDR and SFDVKD. Between the trimmed V and J ends, which lost 2 bases and 0 bases, there was a span of 7 bases. CDR3 sequence reads: CATSDSASSYNEQFF. In nucleotides, the CDR3 is TGTGCCACCAGTGATTCAGCAAGCTCCTACAATGAGCAGTTCTTC.

This clonotype has a single count. The V and J genes are TRBV7-2 and TRBJ2-5, with TRBD2 identical over 7 bases. This CDR3 is 14 amino acids long. Germline V gene lookup returns CDR1 SGHTA and CDR2 FQGNSA. The J segment lost 7 bases and the V segment lost 0 bases, leaving 5 bases of the junction unmatched. Here the CDR3 reads CASSLAVGEGTQYF. The CDR3 nucleotides are TGTGCCAGCAGCTTAGCGGTAGGGGAGGGGACCCAGTACTTC.

The chain combines TRBV2 with TRBJ2-5, with no clear D. CDR1 and CDR2 from the germline V gene are SNHLY and FYNNEI. CDR3 length equals 14 residues. The V gene lost 1 base and the J gene lost 5 bases, with 11 bases spanning the gap. The CDR3 here is CASSEEQFGETQYF. CDR3 nucleotide sequence: TGTGCCAGCAGTGAAGAACAATTCGGGGAGACCCAGTACTTC.

This clonotype was counted once. The chain recombines TRBV6-1 with TRBJ2-7; TRBD1 matches 8 bases. The CDR3 runs 15 residues. Germline V gene sequence: CDR1 MNHNS, CDR2 SASEGT. J was trimmed by 0 bases and V by 5 bases; bases with no gene match: 6. The CDR3 sequence is CASSRDRGDSYEQYF. CDR3 in DNA: TGTGCCAGCAGTCGCGACAGGGGCGACTCCTACGAGCAGTACTTC.

This clonotype was counted between two and nine times. The chain recombines TRBV19 with TRBJ2-7, with D uncertain. The CDR3 contains 12 residues. Trimming stripped 5 bases from V and 0 bases from J, with 5 bases between. Germline CDR1 and CDR2: LNHDA and SQIVND (reference sequence). CDR3 loop: CASSGLSYEQYF. DNA for the CDR3: TGTGCCAGTAGTGGGCTCTCCTACGAGCAGTACTTC. The entire variable domain, with the rest obtained from reference TRBV19 and TRBJ2-7, is as follows: DGGITQSPKYLFRKEGQNVTLSCEQNLNHDAMYWYRQDPGQGLRLIYYSQIVNDFQKGDIAEGYSVSREKKESFPLTVTSAQKNPTAFYLCASSGLSYEQYFGPGTRLTVT.

The chain is built from TRBV29-1 and TRBJ1-1; a possible D gene is TRBD1 (5 bases). The CDR3 has 14 residues. The germline CDR1 and CDR2 sequences are SQVTM and ANQGSEA. V lost 6 bases, J lost 7 bases, and 21 bases lay in between. The CDR3 DNA sequence: TGCAGCGTGGGGACCGCAGGGTGGCGAGATGAAGCTTTCTTT. Translated: CSVGTAGWRDEAFF.